This TCR beta chain was sequenced in a study of blood T cell repertoires in COVID-19. Study context: The study drew acute and convalescent COVID-19 samples from the United States, Italy and Spain.

CDR3 size: 13 residues. Per germline, CDR1 MNHNY and CDR2 SVGAGI (reference sequence). V was shortened by 6 bases and J by 2 bases, with 10 bases between the two germline ends. Per the authors' pipeline: Estimation of nucleated cell counts was performed using reference gene primer amplification. Using immunoSEQ multiplex PCR, the repertoire was profiled, and TCRdb retains in-frame clones only, with some absent. V, J and clone size are those of that table, while D and trimming were read from the DNA. The profile shows 100,000 or so clones, about 82% of them singletons. The TCR comes from a woman between 65 and 79 years old with active or convalescent COVID-19. Sequences were obtained from peripheral blood. This sequence joins TRBV6-6 and TRBJ1-1; tentatively, D is TRBD1 (6 bases). The CDR3 sequence: CASRQQGNTEAFF. For the CDR3, the DNA is TGTGCCAGCAGGCAACAGGGAAACACTGAAGCTTTCTTT.